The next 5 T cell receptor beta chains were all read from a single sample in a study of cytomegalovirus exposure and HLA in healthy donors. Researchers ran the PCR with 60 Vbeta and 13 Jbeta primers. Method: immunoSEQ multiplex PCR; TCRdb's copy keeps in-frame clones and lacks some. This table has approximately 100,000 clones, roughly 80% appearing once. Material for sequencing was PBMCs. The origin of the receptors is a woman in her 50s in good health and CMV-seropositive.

DNA of the CDR3: TGCGCCAGCAGCCCGGAGACCCCGGAGACCCAGTACTTC. It codes for CASSPETPETQYF. This chain uses TRBV5-1 with TRBJ2-5; D not resolved. CDR1 is SGHRS, CDR2 YFSETQ, per germline. The CDR3 consists of 13 residues. Trimming removed 4 bases from V and 5 bases from J, with 12 bases in between.

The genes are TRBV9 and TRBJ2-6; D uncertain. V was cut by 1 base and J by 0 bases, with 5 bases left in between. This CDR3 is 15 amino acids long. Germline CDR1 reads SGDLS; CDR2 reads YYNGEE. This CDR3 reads CASSVRVSGANVLTF. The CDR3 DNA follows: TGTGCCAGCAGCGTACGGGTCTCTGGGGCCAACGTCCTGACTTTC. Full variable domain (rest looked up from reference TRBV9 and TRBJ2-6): DSGVTQTPKHLITATGQRVTLRCSPRSGDLSVYWYQQSLDQGLQFLIQYYNGEERAKGNILERFSAQQFPDLHSELNLSSLELGDSALYFCASSVRVSGANVLTFGAGSRLTVL.

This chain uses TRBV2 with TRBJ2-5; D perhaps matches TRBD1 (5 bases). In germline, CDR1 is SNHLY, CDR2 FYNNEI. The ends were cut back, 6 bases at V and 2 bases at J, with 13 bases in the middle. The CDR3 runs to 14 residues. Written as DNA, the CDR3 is TGTGCCAGCAGCCGTACGGCAGGGCAAGAGACCCAGTACTTC. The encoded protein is CASSRTAGQETQYF.

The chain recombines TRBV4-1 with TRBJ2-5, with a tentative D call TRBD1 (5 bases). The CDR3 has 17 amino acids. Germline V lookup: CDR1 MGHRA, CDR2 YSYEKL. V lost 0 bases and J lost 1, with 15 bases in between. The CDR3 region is CASSQEKGMGIQETQYF. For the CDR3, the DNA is TGCGCCAGCAGCCAAGAGAAGGGGATGGGGATCCAAGAGACCCAGTACTTC.

CDR3 region: CASSFSGAARNTEAFF. In DNA form, the CDR3 reads TGTGCCAGCAGCTTTTCAGGGGCCGCGAGGAACACTGAAGCTTTCTTT. The chain carries TRBV11-1 and TRBJ1-1, with a possible D match to TRBD1 (6 bases). The V end lost 3 bases, the J end lost 1 base, and 15 bases lay between the germline ends. Germline V gene sequence: CDR1 SGHAT, CDR2 FQDESV (reference sequence). The CDR3 loop spans 16 amino acids.